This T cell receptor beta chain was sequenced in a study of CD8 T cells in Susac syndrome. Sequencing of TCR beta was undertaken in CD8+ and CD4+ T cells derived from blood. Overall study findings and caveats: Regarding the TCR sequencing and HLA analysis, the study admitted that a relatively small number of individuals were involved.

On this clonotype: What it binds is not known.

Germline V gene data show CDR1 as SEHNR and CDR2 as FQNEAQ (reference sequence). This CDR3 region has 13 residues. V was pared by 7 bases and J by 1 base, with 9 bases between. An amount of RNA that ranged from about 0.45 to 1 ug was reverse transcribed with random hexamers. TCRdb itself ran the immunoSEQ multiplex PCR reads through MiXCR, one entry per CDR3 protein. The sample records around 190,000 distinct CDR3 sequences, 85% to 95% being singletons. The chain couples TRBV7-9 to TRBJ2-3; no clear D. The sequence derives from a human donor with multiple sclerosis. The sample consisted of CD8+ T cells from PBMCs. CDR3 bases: TGTGCCAGCACCTACGTCGGCACAGATACGCAGTATTTT. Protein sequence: CASTYVGTDTQYF.